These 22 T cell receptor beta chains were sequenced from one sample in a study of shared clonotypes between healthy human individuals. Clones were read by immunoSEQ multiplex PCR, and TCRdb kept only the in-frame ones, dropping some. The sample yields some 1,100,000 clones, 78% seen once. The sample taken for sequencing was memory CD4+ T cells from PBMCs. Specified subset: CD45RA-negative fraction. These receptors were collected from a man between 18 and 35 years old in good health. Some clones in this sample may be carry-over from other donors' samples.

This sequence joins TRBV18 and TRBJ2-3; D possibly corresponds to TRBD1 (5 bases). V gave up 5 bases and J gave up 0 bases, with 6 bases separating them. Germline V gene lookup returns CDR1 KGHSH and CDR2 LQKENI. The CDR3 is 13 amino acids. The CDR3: CASSGASTDTQYF. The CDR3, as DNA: TGTGCCAGCTCAGGGGCCAGCACAGATACGCAGTATTTT.

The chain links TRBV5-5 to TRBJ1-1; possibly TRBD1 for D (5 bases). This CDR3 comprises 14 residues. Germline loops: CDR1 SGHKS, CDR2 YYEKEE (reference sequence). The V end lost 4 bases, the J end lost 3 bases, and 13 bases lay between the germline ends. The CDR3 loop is CASSNFRDYTEAFF. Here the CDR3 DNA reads TGTGCCAGCAGCAATTTCAGGGATTACACTGAAGCTTTCTTT. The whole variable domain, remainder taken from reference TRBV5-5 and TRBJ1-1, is DAGVTQSPTHLIKTRGQQVTLRCSPISGHKSVSWYQQVLGQGPQFIFQYYEKEERGRGNFPDRFSARQFPNYSSELNVNALLLGDSALYLCASSNFRDYTEAFFGQGTRLTVV.

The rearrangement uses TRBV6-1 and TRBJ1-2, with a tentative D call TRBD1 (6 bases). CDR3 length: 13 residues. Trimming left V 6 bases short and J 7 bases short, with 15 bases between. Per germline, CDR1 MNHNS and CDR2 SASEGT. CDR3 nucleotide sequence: TGTGCCAGCAGGCCGGGGGGGCGAAGTGGCTACACCTTC. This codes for CASRPGGRSGYTF.

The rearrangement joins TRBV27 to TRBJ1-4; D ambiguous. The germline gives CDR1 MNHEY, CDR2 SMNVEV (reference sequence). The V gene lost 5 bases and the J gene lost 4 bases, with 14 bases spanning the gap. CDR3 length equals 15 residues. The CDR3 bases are TGTGCCAGCAGTCTAAATCGGATGGGTAATGAAAAACTGTTTTTT. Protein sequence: CASSLNRMGNEKLFF.

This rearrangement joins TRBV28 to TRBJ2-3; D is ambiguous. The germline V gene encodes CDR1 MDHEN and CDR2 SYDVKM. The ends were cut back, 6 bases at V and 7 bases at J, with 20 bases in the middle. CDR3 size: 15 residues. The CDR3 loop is CASSPPSSSKNTQYF. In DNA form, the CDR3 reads TGTGCCAGCAGCCCTCCAAGTTCGAGTAAGAATACGCAGTATTTT.

The CDR3: CASSGDDQETQYF. The CDR3 DNA is TGTGCCAGCTCAGGGGACGACCAAGAGACCCAGTACTTC. The chain links TRBV18 to TRBJ2-5, with D tentatively TRBD1 or TRBD2 (5 bases each). Trimming took 5 bases from V and 0 from J, leaving 7 bases between them. CDR3 length: 13 residues. The germline CDR1 and CDR2 sequences are KGHSH and LQKENI.

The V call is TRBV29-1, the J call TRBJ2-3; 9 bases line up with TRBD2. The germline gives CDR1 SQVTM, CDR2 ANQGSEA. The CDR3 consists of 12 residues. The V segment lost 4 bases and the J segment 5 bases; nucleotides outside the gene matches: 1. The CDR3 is CSVGGGGDTQYF. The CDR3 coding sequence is TGCAGCGTTGGCGGGGGGGGAGATACGCAGTATTTT.

The CDR3 protein is CASSSTGKDYEQYF. The DNA of the CDR3 is TGTGCCAGCAGCTCGACAGGGAAGGACTACGAGCAGTACTTC. V gene TRBV5-4 combines with J gene TRBJ2-7; 7 bases line up with TRBD1. J was trimmed by 3 bases and V by 3 bases; bases with no gene match: 6. The CDR3 runs to 14 residues. Germline V gene lookup returns CDR1 SGHNT and CDR2 YYREEE (reference sequence).

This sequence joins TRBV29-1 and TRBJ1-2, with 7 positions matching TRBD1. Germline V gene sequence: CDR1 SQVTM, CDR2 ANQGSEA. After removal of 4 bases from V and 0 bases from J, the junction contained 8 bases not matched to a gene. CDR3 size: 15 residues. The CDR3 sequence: CSVGHRGNSNYGYTF. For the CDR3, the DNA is TGCAGCGTTGGTCACAGGGGAAACTCTAACTATGGCTACACCTTC. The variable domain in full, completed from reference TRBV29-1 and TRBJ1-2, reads SAVISQKPSRDICQRGTSLTIQCQVDSQVTMMFWYRQQPGQSLTLIATANQGSEATYESGFVIDKFPISRPNLTFSTLTVSNMSPEDSSIYLCSVGHRGNSNYGYTFGSGTRLTVV.

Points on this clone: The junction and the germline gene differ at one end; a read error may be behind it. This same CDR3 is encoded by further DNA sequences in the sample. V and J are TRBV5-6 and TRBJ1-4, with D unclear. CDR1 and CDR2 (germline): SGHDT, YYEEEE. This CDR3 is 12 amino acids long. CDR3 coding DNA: TGTGCCAGCAGCTTAACTGATGAAAAACTGTTTTTT. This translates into CASSLTDEKLFF.

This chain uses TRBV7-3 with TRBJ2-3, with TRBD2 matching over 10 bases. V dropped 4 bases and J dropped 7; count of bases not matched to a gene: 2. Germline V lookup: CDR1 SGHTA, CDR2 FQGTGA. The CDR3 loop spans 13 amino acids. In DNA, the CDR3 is TGTGCCAGCAGCTCGGGACTAGCGTATACGCAGTATTTT. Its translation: CASSSGLAYTQYF.

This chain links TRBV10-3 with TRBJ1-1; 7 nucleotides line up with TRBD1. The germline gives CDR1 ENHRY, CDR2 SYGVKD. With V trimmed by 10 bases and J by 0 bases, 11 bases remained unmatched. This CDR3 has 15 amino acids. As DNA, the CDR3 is TGTGCCAGCCACCCGGGACAGTTGATGAACACTGAAGCTTTCTTT. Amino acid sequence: CASHPGQLMNTEAFF.

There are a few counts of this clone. The CDR3 region is CASSLIQGSEAFF. CDR3 nucleotides: TGCGCCAGCAGCTTGATACAGGGAAGTGAAGCTTTCTTT. The chain carries TRBV5-1 and TRBJ1-1, with a possible D match to TRBD1 (6 bases). CDR3 length: 13 residues. The germline V gene encodes CDR1 SGHRS and CDR2 YFSETQ. Trimming left V 1 base short and J 7 bases short, with 11 bases between.

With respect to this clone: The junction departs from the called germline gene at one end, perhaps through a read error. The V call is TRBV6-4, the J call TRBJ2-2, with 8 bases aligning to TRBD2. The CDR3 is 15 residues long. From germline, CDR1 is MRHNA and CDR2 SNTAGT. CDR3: CASSDRAGESGEPFF. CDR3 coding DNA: TGTGCCAGCAGTGATCGAGCGGGAGAGTCCGGGGAGCCGTTTTTT.

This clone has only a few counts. The CDR3 nucleotides read TGCGCCAGCAGCCAAGGGGACAGTAAGAGGGAGCAGTTCTTC. It is translated as CASSQGDSKREQFF. V is TRBV4-1 and J is TRBJ2-1; 7 positions agree with TRBD1. The germline V gene encodes CDR1 MGHRA and CDR2 YSYEKL. This CDR3 has 14 amino acids. The J segment lost 10 bases and the V segment lost 1 base, leaving 7 bases of the junction unmatched.

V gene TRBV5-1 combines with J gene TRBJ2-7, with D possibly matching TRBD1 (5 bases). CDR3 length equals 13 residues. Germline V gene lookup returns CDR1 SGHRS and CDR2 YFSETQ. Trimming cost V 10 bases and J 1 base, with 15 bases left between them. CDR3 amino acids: CASQGGASYEQYF. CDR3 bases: TGCGCCTCTCAAGGTGGGGCTTCCTACGAGCAGTACTTC.

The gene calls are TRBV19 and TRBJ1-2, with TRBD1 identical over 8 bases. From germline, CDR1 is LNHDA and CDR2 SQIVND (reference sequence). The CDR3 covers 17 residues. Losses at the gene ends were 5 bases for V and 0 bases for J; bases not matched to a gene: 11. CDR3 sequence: CASSPRTGRRANYGYTF. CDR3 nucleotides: TGTGCCAGTAGTCCGCGGACAGGGAGACGTGCTAACTATGGCTACACCTTC.

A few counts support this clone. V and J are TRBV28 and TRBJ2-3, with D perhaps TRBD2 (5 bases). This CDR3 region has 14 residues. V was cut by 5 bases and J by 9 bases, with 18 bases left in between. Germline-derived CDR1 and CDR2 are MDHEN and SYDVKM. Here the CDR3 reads CASSGAAGERTQYF. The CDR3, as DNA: TGTGCCAGCAGTGGAGCCGCCGGGGAGAGGACGCAGTATTTT.

CDR3 amino acids: CASSRLEQGEQYF. The CDR3 nucleotides are TGTGCCAGCAGCCGCCTCGAGCAGGGCGAGCAGTACTTC. The chain has TRBV7-6 and TRBJ2-7; maybe TRBD1 (5 bases). The V end was cut by 5 bases, the J end by 6 bases, with 14 bases between. The germline V gene has CDR1 SGHVS and CDR2 FNYEAQ. The CDR3 extends over 13 amino acids.

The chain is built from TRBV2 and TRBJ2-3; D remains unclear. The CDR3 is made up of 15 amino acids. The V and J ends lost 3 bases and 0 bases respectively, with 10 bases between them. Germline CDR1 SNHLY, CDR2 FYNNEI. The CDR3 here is CASSDRTGSTDTQYF. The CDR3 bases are TGTGCCAGCAGTGATAGGACGGGTAGCACAGATACGCAGTATTTT. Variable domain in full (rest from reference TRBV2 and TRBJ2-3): EPEVTQTPSHQVTQMGQEVILRCVPISNHLYFYWYRQILGQKVEFLVSFYNNEISEKSEIFDDQFSVERPDGSNFTLKIRSTKLEDSAMYFCASSDRTGSTDTQYFGPGTRLTVL.

The CDR3 DNA reads TGTGCCAGCAGCTGGTCAGAAGGCACTGAAGCTTTCTTT. Its protein is CASSWSEGTEAFF. The V and J genes are TRBV11-1 and TRBJ1-1, with D hard to call. The CDR3 totals 13 residues. The germline CDR1 and CDR2 sequences are SGHAT and FQDESV (reference sequence). Trimming took off 4 bases at V and 4 bases at J, with 10 bases between the two ends. Together with reference TRBV11-1 and TRBJ1-1, the CDR3 gives the full variable domain: EAEVAQSPRYKITEKSQAVAFWCDPISGHATLYWYRQILGQGPELLVQFQDESVVDDSQLPKDRFSAERLKGVDSTLKIQPAELGDSAMYLCASSWSEGTEAFFGQGTRLTVV.

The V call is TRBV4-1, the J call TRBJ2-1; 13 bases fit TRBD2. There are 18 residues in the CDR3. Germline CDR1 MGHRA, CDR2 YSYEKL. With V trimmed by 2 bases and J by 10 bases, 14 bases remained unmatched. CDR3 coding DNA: TGCGCCAGCAGCCAAAGGACTAGCGGGAGCGGCCAGGGGTACGAGCAGTTCTTC. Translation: CASSQRTSGSGQGYEQFF.